The 8 T cell receptor beta chains reported below all come from one sample, sequenced in a study of T cell changes during pregnancy in multiple sclerosis. TCRdb keeps only in-frame clones here, not all; method: immunoSEQ multiplex PCR. The table includes 70,000 to 80,000 clones, 80% to 90% detected once. This specimen was peripheral blood, taken before pregnancy. These receptors originate from a female donor with multiple sclerosis, enrolled in a pregnancy study.

This chain uses TRBV6-4 with TRBJ2-3; possible D gene TRBD1, 5 bases. Deletions cut 5 bases from V and 4 bases from J, with 16 bases between. CDR1 MRHNA and CDR2 SNTAGT come from the germline V gene. The CDR3 is 15 amino acids. CDR3 sequence reads: CASSSQGTGADTQYF. The CDR3 DNA reads as TGTGCCAGCAGTTCCCAGGGTACGGGCGCAGATACGCAGTATTTT.

The chain is built from TRBV19 and TRBJ1-5, with 7 positions matching TRBD1. Losses at the gene ends were 5 bases for V and 4 bases for J; bases not matched to a gene: 2. The CDR3 runs 13 residues. Germline CDR1 is LNHDA and CDR2 is SQIVND (reference sequence). The CDR3 region is CASSVQGNQPQHF. The CDR3 bases are TGTGCCAGTAGTGTACAGGGGAATCAGCCCCAGCATTTT.

Turning to this clone: The junction and the germline gene differ at one end; a read error may be behind it. The chain links TRBV5-1 to TRBJ2-3, with 8 bases that match TRBD1. The CDR3 consists of 15 residues. The V gene's germline CDR1 is SGHRS and CDR2 YFSETQ. The CDR3 sequence: CASTLTGDRVDTQYF. CDR3 nucleotide sequence: TGCGCCAGCACCTTGACAGGGGATAGAGTAGATACGCAGTATTTT.

The genes are TRBV7-9 and TRBJ1-1, with D perhaps matching TRBD1 (6 bases). The germline V gene encodes CDR1 SEHNR and CDR2 FQNEAQ (reference sequence). The CDR3 loop spans 14 amino acids. The V end was cut by 1 base, the J end by 4 bases, with 10 bases between. CDR3 in DNA: TGTGCCAGCAGCTTAGGGGGGCAGAGCACTGAAGCTTTCTTT. It codes for CASSLGGQSTEAFF.

In its sample, this clone was seen once. The V gene is TRBV27, the J gene TRBJ2-5, with D maybe TRBD2 (6 bases). This CDR3 has 14 amino acids. V lost 5 bases to trimming and J lost 5 bases, with 15 bases between them. CDR1 is MNHEY and CDR2 is SMNVEV in the germline V gene (reference sequence). This CDR3 reads CASSRVRAGETQYF. The CDR3 coding sequence is TGTGCCAGCAGTCGTGTGAGGGCGGGGGAGACCCAGTACTTC.

This clone occurred once. The chain joins TRBV4-2 to TRBJ2-5, with TRBD1 identical over 7 bases. CDR1 is LGHNA, CDR2 YNFKEQ, per germline. The V gene end was trimmed by 1 base and the J gene end by 0 bases; junction bases not matched to a gene: 5. This CDR3 is 16 amino acids long. The CDR3 here is CASSQAAQGYQETQYF. CDR3 in DNA: TGTGCCAGCAGCCAAGCGGCACAGGGGTACCAAGAGACCCAGTACTTC.

V gene TRBV2 combines with J gene TRBJ2-7; 14 nucleotides align to TRBD2. This CDR3 has 13 amino acids. The V gene end was trimmed by 7 bases and the J gene end by 7 bases; junction bases not matched to a gene: 3. The germline V gene encodes CDR1 SNHLY and CDR2 FYNNEI. The CDR3 DNA sequence: TGTGCCAGCACTGGACTAGCGGGAGGTGAGCAGTACTTC. Its protein product is CASTGLAGGEQYF.

This chain uses TRBV4-3 with TRBJ2-7; 8 nucleotides align to TRBD1. Per the germline V gene, CDR1 is LGHNA and CDR2 is YSLEER. J gave up 6 bases and V 0 bases, and 7 bases lay outside the gene matches. The CDR3 contains 15 residues. This chain's CDR3 is CASSQDQGANSEQYF. The CDR3 DNA is TGCGCCAGCAGCCAAGATCAGGGGGCAAACTCCGAGCAGTACTTC.